This T cell receptor (beta chain) came from a study of blood T cell repertoires in COVID-19. In the study overall: PBMCs, B-cell-depleted T cells, or T cells were the source of the cDNA or gDNA that made up the material.

Ages ranged from about 18 to 90 years, with residence in fewer than 25 US areas. Each participant's cohort was designated according to participant-reported clinical history. Sequencing used immunoSEQ multiplex PCR; TCRdb keeps in-frame clones, though not all of them. The table lists over 150,000 clones, 85% to 90% of them singletons. Germline CDR1 is SNHLY and CDR2 is FYNNEI. The CDR3 loop spans 13 amino acids. The V end was cut by 7 bases, the J end by 2 bases, with 11 bases between. The receptor was isolated from a middle-aged man who had recovered from COVID-19. Sequencing input: PBMCs or T cells enriched from blood (not recorded which). This chain connects TRBV2 to TRBJ1-2; D perhaps matches TRBD1 (6 bases). The CDR3 DNA reads as TGTGCCAGCATTCGGGGGGCGAACTATGGCTACACCTTC. Amino acids: CASIRGANYGYTF.